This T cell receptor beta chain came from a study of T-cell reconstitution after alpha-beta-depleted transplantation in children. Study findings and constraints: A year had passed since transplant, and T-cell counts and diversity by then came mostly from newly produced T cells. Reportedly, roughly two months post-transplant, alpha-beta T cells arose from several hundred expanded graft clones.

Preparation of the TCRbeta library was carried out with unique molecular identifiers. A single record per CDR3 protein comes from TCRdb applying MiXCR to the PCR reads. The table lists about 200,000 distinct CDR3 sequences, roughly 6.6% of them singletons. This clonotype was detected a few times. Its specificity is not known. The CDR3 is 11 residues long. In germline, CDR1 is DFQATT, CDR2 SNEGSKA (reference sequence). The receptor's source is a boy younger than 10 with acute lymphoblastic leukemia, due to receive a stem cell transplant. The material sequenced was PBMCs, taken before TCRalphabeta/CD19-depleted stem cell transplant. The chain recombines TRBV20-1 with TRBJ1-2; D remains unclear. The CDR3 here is CSPYGSYGYTF. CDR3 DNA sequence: TGCAGCCCATACGGCAGCTATGGCTACACCTTC.